One TCR beta chain is described in this entry. Its specificity is not known. The CDR3 consists of 13 residues. CDR1 MNHEY and CDR2 SMNVEV come from the germline V gene (reference sequence). Via 5' RACE with UMI labels, TRB cDNA libraries were prepared. One entry per CDR3 protein, without DNA, is what TCRdb gives after re-calling the 5' RACE reads. This sample's table has about 56,000 distinct CDR3 sequences. The data belong to a study of CXCR3-negative and CXCR3-positive naive CD8 T cells. Study-wide background: The libraries yielded 120 million to 150 million TRB reads, about 1.5 +/- 0.3 million each. Study findings and constraints: Memory, not naive, CXCR3-negative and CXCR3-positive cells differed in TRBV-TRBJ usage. Naive subsets were similarly diverse, while memory CD8+ repertoires were much less diverse.

Investigators sorted each CD8+ T cell subset in triplicate, taking under 350,000 cells each time. This chain connects TRBV27 to TRBJ1-2; checking the TCRdb D call of TRBD1 is not possible without DNA. This TCR was recovered from a human donor in good health. Some clones in this sample may be carry-over from other donors' samples. Sequencing was done on a sample of memory CD8+ T cells from blood. The CDR3 is CASSFWGNHGYTF.